Shown below are 9 T cell receptor beta chains from a single sample sequenced in a study of CD8 T cells in ankylosing spondylitis. General study points: A TCR beta motif of roughly eight highly homologous variants appeared characteristic of ankylosing spondylitis blood.

These TCRs are of unknown antigen specificity. Using its own MiXCR run on the 5' RACE reads, TCRdb lists one record per CDR3 protein. The data contain 500,000 or so distinct CDR3 sequences, about 5% of them singletons. What was sequenced was blood, either unsorted or a sorted T cell fraction (not recorded which). The receptors were gathered from a male donor with ankylosing spondylitis.

The chain uses TRBV19 and TRBJ2-6, with 8 nucleotides matching TRBD1. Trimming removed 3 bases from V and 0 bases from J; junction bases left unmatched: 13. The CDR3 has 20 amino acids. The germline V gene encodes CDR1 LNHDA and CDR2 SQIVND (reference sequence). The chain's CDR3 is CASSIGHRGRSPSGANVLTF. The DNA for the CDR3 is TGTGCCAGTAGTATCGGGCACAGGGGGAGATCGCCCTCTGGGGCCAACGTCCTGACTTTC.

This clonotype was observed at least ten times. The chain recombines TRBV6-1 with TRBJ1-5; 7 bases align to TRBD1. Trimming removed 7 bases from V and 7 bases from J; junction bases left unmatched: 10. CDR1 is MNHNS, CDR2 SASEGT, per germline. The CDR3 length is 14 residues. This chain's CDR3 is CASISTGEQQPQHF. The CDR3 nucleotides read TGTGCCAGCATCTCTACAGGGGAGCAGCAGCCCCAGCATTTT.

This clonotype came up many times. The rearrangement uses TRBV12-3 or TRBV12-4 and TRBJ2-1, with 9 bases identical to TRBD1. The CDR3 is 15 residues long. Trimming at V came to 1 base and at J to 7 bases, leaving 5 bases not matched to a gene. Here the CDR3 reads CASSLGTGVKNEQFF. CDR3 DNA: TGTGCCAGCAGTTTAGGGACAGGGGTCAAAAATGAGCAGTTCTTC.

In this sample, this clonotype turned up many times. The chain is built from TRBV15 and TRBJ2-6; 7 positions match TRBD1. Germline loops: CDR1 LNHNV, CDR2 YYDKDF (reference sequence). Trimming took 0 bases from V and 2 from J; bases not matched to a gene: 13. This CDR3 is built from 20 residues. The CDR3 protein is CATSRDGDRDFITGANVLTF. DNA of the CDR3: TGTGCCACCAGCAGAGATGGAGACAGGGATTTTATTACTGGGGCCAACGTCCTGACTTTC. The entire variable domain, with the rest obtained from reference TRBV15 and TRBJ2-6, is as follows: DAMVIQNPRYQVTQFGKPVTLSCSQTLNHNVMYWYQQKSSQAPKLLFHYYDKDFNNEADTPDNFQSRRPNTSFCFLDIRSPGLGDTAMYLCATSRDGDRDFITGANVLTFGAGSRLTVL.

This clonotype was counted at least ten times. J is TRBJ2-3 and V is TRBV4-1, with D perhaps matching TRBD1 (6 bases). This CDR3 has 15 amino acids. Germline V gene data show CDR1 as MGHRA and CDR2 as YSYEKL. Between the trimmed V and J ends, which lost 5 bases and 2 bases, there was a span of 14 bases. CDR3 loop: CASSARDTVTDTQYF. In nucleotides, the CDR3 is TGCGCCAGCAGCGCCCGGGACACTGTCACAGATACGCAGTATTTT.

The table lists this clonotype with many counts. CDR3: CASTQGASGNTIYF. CDR3 DNA sequence: TGTGCCAGCACCCAGGGGGCGAGTGGAAACACCATATATTTT. The genes are TRBV9 and TRBJ1-3, with TRBD1 matching over 8 bases. V gave up 6 bases and J gave up 3 bases; unmatched junction bases: 5. Germline V lookup: CDR1 SGDLS, CDR2 YYNGEE. There are 14 residues in the CDR3.

V usage is TRBV12-2 and J usage is TRBJ1-2; the table's D gene call, TRBD1, was not cross checked with the DNA. TRBV12-2 is deemed a pseudogene. CDR3 length: 8 residues. DNA for the CDR3: TGTGCCACCGGGACAGGGTGCTTC. Its translation is CATGTGCF.

V gene TRBV5-5 combines with J gene TRBJ1-4; TRBD1 might be the D (5 bases). V lost 4 bases and J 2 bases, leaving 12 bases between the germline ends. The CDR3 contains 15 residues. Germline V CDR1 and CDR2: SGHKS, YYEKEE (reference sequence). CDR3 in amino acids: CASSPGAWTNEKLFF. Written as DNA, the CDR3 is TGTGCCAGCAGCCCCGGGGCTTGGACTAATGAAAAACTGTTTTTT.

This clonotype was counted ten times or more. The chain uses TRBV5-5 and TRBJ1-4; D call uncertain. Deletions cut 3 bases from V and 2 bases from J, with 11 bases between. The CDR3 is made up of 15 amino acids. CDR1 SGHKS and CDR2 YYEKEE come from the germline V gene (reference sequence). DNA for the CDR3: TGTGCCAGCAGCTCTCTACCGGGTACTAATGAAAAACTGTTTTTT. This codes for CASSSLPGTNEKLFF.